Reported below is one T cell receptor beta chain. TCRdb itself ran the 5' RACE reads through MiXCR, one entry per CDR3 protein. The table records hundreds of thousands of distinct CDR3 sequences, roughly 20% of them present only once. CDR1 is SGHTA, CDR2 FQGNSA, per germline. The CDR3 totals 16 residues. The junction had 6 bases not matched to a gene; V was cut back by 5 bases and J by 2 bases. The source of the sample is a study of T-cell memory formation after mild COVID-19. The clonotype originates from an adult woman who had mild COVID-19 (a few samples of this study predate the infection). Cell type and time point are not known. Sequencing used PBMCs or a T cell subset sorted from them (not recorded which). The chain has TRBV7-2 and TRBJ2-2; 9 nucleotides align to TRBD2. The DNA of the CDR3 is TGTGCCAGCAGCCCAACTAGCGGGCTCAACACCGGGGAGCTGTTTTTT. The encoded protein is CASSPTSGLNTGELFF.